These 27 T cell receptor beta chains were sequenced from one sample in a study of Graves' ophthalmopathy and Graves' hyperthyroidism (dated by TCRdb to 2016 to 2019). Data came from an Illumina HiSeq 2000. For repertoire sequencing, the TCR beta CDR3 regions were amplified from RNA transcripts. The first round of RT-PCR was done with HTBI primers and the Qiagen OneStep RT-PCR kit, and was followed by a second round of multiplex PCR, then size selection and purification. TCRdb handled the public reads itself, with Q25 trimming in fastp and clone calling in MiXCR, and kept productive beta chains. Each entry is one CDR3 protein sequence, shown with its most common DNA and genes. This sample is represented by 650,000 to 800,000 distinct CDR3 sequences; about 38% of them were singletons. The top ten clones comprise over 2.5% of the sample. What was sequenced was peripheral blood. The receptor source for this set is an adult man with Graves' ophthalmopathy.

The chain couples TRBV19 to TRBJ1-4; 8 bases fit TRBD1. From germline, CDR1 is LNHDA and CDR2 SQIVND (reference sequence). The V gene end was trimmed by 6 bases and the J gene end by 3 bases; junction bases not matched to a gene: 9. There are 16 residues in the CDR3. The CDR3 loop reads CASSRDRSPPNEKLFF. In DNA, the CDR3 is TGTGCCAGTAGCCGGGACAGGAGTCCCCCTAATGAAAAACTGTTTTTT.

The chain employs TRBV29-1 and TRBJ2-3; D is uncertain. CDR1 SQVTM and CDR2 ANQGSEA come from the germline V gene. The CDR3 spans 12 residues. Trimming took 5 bases from V and 2 from J, leaving 8 bases between them. CDR3 amino acids: CSVRWNTDTQYF. The CDR3 nucleotides read TGCAGCGTTCGTTGGAACACAGATACGCAGTATTTT.

CDR3 residues: CASEGQDDQPQHF. The CDR3 DNA sequence: TGTGCCAGCGAGGGACAGGACGATCAGCCCCAGCATTTT. The rearrangement joins TRBV10-3 to TRBJ1-5; 8 nucleotides agree with TRBD1. Trimming at V came to 10 bases and at J to 5 bases, leaving 7 bases not matched to a gene. Germline V gene lookup returns CDR1 ENHRY and CDR2 SYGVKD. CDR3 size: 13 residues.

Of note for this clonotype: The junction departs from the called germline gene at one end, perhaps through a read error. V and J are TRBV10-3 and TRBJ2-7; perhaps TRBD1 as D (5 bases). The germline gives CDR1 ENHRY, CDR2 SYGVKD. The CDR3 length is 15 residues. CDR3 amino acids: CASSERVDSSYEQYF. In DNA, the CDR3 is TGTGCCAGCAGTGAACGTGTAGACAGCTCCTACGAGCAGTACTTC.

The rearrangement links TRBV10-3 to TRBJ1-5; tentatively, D is TRBD1 (5 bases). CDR3 length equals 13 residues. Germline loops: CDR1 ENHRY, CDR2 SYGVKD. Trimming pared 7 bases from V and 3 bases from J, leaving 10 bases between. Here the CDR3 DNA reads TGTGCCATCACCACAGGCCTCAATCAGCCCCAGCATTTT. It yields the protein CAITTGLNQPQHF.

The rearrangement uses TRBV24-1 and TRBJ1-2, with a possible D match to TRBD1 (6 bases). Trimming pared 8 bases from V and 6 bases from J, leaving 12 bases between. The CDR3 runs to 12 residues. Germline CDR1 KGHDR, CDR2 SFDVKD. The DNA of the CDR3 is TGTGCCACCACCCAGGGGAAAGATGGCTACACCTTC. This codes for CATTQGKDGYTF.

Comments on this clonotype: A much larger clone is a single base away; this may be a read error. This rearrangement joins TRBV5-1 to TRBJ2-6, with 8 bases identical to TRBD1. The CDR3 has 17 residues. Germline assignment: CDR1 SGHRS and CDR2 YFSETQ. The CDR3 loop is CASSPRTGNDGANVLTF. The CDR3 coding sequence is TGTGCCAGCAGCCCGAGGACAGGGAATGATGGGGCCAACGTCCTGACTTTC.

Only one count was recorded for this clonotype. The CDR3 here is CASAGANYGYTF. The CDR3 region has the DNA TGTGCCAGCGCCGGGGCTAACTATGGCTACACCTTC. V usage is TRBV6-2 or TRBV6-3 and J usage is TRBJ1-2; unclear D gene. The CDR3 sequence is 12 residues long. V was trimmed by 8 bases and J by 0 bases, leaving 7 bases between them. Germline-derived CDR1 and CDR2 are MNHEY and SVGEGT.

The rearrangement uses TRBV29-1 and TRBJ1-2; 7 bases map to TRBD1. The J segment lost 10 bases and the V segment lost 4 bases, leaving 12 bases of the junction unmatched. Germline-derived CDR1 and CDR2 are SQVTM and ANQGSEA. The CDR3 sequence is 13 residues long. CDR3 loop: CSVGWQGVASYTF. As DNA, the CDR3 is TGCAGCGTTGGGTGGCAGGGGGTAGCTTCCTACACCTTC.

This clonotype has a count of ten or more. The rearrangement joins TRBV7-9 to TRBJ2-6, with D hard to call. Per the germline V gene, CDR1 is SEHNR and CDR2 is FQNEAQ (reference sequence). Trimming took off 5 bases at V and 2 bases at J, with 19 bases between the two ends. The CDR3 has 18 residues. CDR3 in amino acids: CASSVRTNPNPGANVLTF. CDR3 nucleotides: TGTGCCAGCAGCGTGCGAACTAACCCGAATCCTGGGGCCAACGTCCTGACTTTC.

This clonotype was counted many times. V usage is TRBV10-3 and J usage is TRBJ2-7, with 8 bases identical to TRBD2. The germline V gene has CDR1 ENHRY and CDR2 SYGVKD. V gave up 11 bases and J gave up 4 bases; unmatched junction bases: 7. This CDR3 spans 12 amino acids. DNA for the CDR3: TGTGCCTCGGGAGGGGAAGTATACGAGCAGTACTTC. Translation gives CASGGEVYEQYF.

Ten or more counts support this clonotype. The chain is built from TRBV29-1 and TRBJ1-4; 8 nucleotides align to TRBD1. The CDR3 spans 14 residues. Germline loops: CDR1 SQVTM, CDR2 ANQGSEA. The V and J ends lost 5 bases and 8 bases, in that order; junction bases with no gene match: 10. CDR3 protein: CSVQLQGDGEKLFF. The CDR3 DNA follows: TGCAGCGTTCAGTTACAGGGGGACGGAGAAAAACTGTTTTTT.

In its sample, this clonotype was seen a few times. The chain combines TRBV7-9 with TRBJ1-1; D is ambiguous. V was pared by 5 bases and J by 2 bases, with 15 bases between. CDR1 SEHNR and CDR2 FQNEAQ come from the germline V gene (reference sequence). This CDR3 has 15 residues. The CDR3: CASSQDRAINTEAFF. DNA of the CDR3: TGTGCCAGCAGCCAAGATAGGGCAATCAACACTGAAGCTTTCTTT.

This clonotype has a count of ten or more. The chain carries TRBV19 and TRBJ1-5; 8 bases line up with TRBD1. After removal of 1 base from V and 3 bases from J, the junction contained 2 bases not matched to a gene. Germline values: CDR1 LNHDA, CDR2 SQIVND (reference sequence). CDR3 length: 15 residues. The CDR3 protein is CASSIGTGNNQPQHF. For the CDR3, the DNA is TGTGCCAGTAGTATAGGGACAGGGAACAATCAGCCCCAGCATTTT.

This clonotype was observed a handful of times. The CDR3, as DNA: TGCAGTGCTAGACCCCAGGGACATACGCAGTATTTT. This encodes CSARPQGHTQYF. The chain employs TRBV20-1 and TRBJ2-3, with D possibly being TRBD1 or TRBD2 (5 bases each). The CDR3 totals 12 residues. Germline V gene sequence: CDR1 DFQATT, CDR2 SNEGSKA (reference sequence). V lost 2 bases to trimming and J lost 7 bases, with 10 bases between them.

This clonotype was counted at least ten times. The chain uses TRBV25-1 and TRBJ1-5; 10 nucleotides align to TRBD1. The ends lost 4 bases at V and 4 bases at J; junction bases unmatched: 4. This CDR3 has 15 amino acids. The germline CDR1 and CDR2 sequences are MGHDK and SYGVNS. The CDR3 loop reads CASSAPGQGNQPQHF. The CDR3 nucleotides are TGTGCCAGCAGTGCTCCGGGACAGGGGAATCAGCCCCAGCATTTT.

V gene TRBV7-9 combines with J gene TRBJ1-6; the D gene is possibly TRBD1 (6 bases). The CDR3 covers 15 residues. Germline V lookup: CDR1 SEHNR, CDR2 FQNEAQ (reference sequence). Deletions cut 6 bases from V and 8 bases from J, with 17 bases between. The CDR3 DNA follows: TGTGCCAGCAGTGAACGGGGGACAAGTTATTCACCCCTCCACTTT. Amino acid sequence: CASSERGTSYSPLHF.

At least ten counts were recorded for this clonotype. This rearrangement joins TRBV12-3 or TRBV12-4 to TRBJ2-5, with D possibly being TRBD1 (6 bases). This CDR3 has 14 residues. Trimming shortened V by 6 bases and J by 6 bases, and 17 bases separated the two germline ends. CDR3: CASSPGQSKQTQYF. CDR3 sequence (DNA): TGTGCCAGCAGCCCTGGACAGTCGAAGCAGACCCAGTACTTC.

Concerning this clonotype itself: At one end, the junction sequence differs from germline, possibly due to a read error. The chain has TRBV10-3 and TRBJ2-3; D tentatively fits TRBD1 or TRBD2 (5 bases each). The CDR3 has 15 amino acids. From germline, CDR1 is ENHRY and CDR2 SYGVKD. The CDR3 DNA reads TGTGCCAGCAGTGTAGGGACCGATCATTCAGATACGCAGTATTTT. This codes for CASSVGTDHSDTQYF.

The V gene is TRBV7-2, the J gene TRBJ1-4; D unclear. The V end lost 2 bases, the J end lost 7 bases, and 11 bases lay between the germline ends. Germline-derived CDR1 and CDR2 are SGHTA and FQGNSA. The CDR3 contains 14 residues. For the CDR3, the DNA is TGTGCCAGCAGCTTAAGGGAGTCGGCTGAAAAACTGTTTTTT. Translation gives CASSLRESAEKLFF.

This clonotype turned up a few times. This chain joins TRBV6-5 and TRBJ1-6; maybe TRBD1 (6 bases). V lost 8 bases to trimming and J lost 4 bases, with 15 bases between them. Germline values: CDR1 MNHEY, CDR2 SVGAGI. The CDR3 contains 15 residues. The CDR3 DNA sequence: TGTGCCAGCGGCTCTGGGGGCGGTTATAATTCACCCCTCCACTTT. Protein: CASGSGGGYNSPLHF.

This clonotype was picked up a small number of times. The chain links TRBV7-2 to TRBJ2-2; no definite D call. The V end was cut by 6 bases, the J end by 8 bases, with 7 bases between. The V gene's germline CDR1 is SGHTA and CDR2 FQGNSA. The CDR3 is made up of 11 amino acids. The CDR3 DNA follows: TGTGCCAGCAGTTATCGAGGGGAGCTGTTTTTT. Amino acid sequence: CASSYRGELFF.

This clonotype appeared many times. This rearrangement joins TRBV6-1 to TRBJ1-5; D uncertain. The CDR3 contains 15 residues. V shed 1 base and J shed 2 bases, with 9 bases lying between them. Germline lookup yields CDR1 MNHNS and CDR2 SASEGT. CDR3 in DNA: TGTGCCAGCAGTGAAGGGGGAAAGGGCAATCAGCCCCAGCATTTT. The encoded protein is CASSEGGKGNQPQHF.

This chain connects TRBV20-1 to TRBJ1-2; perhaps TRBD1 as D (5 bases). In germline, CDR1 is DFQATT, CDR2 SNEGSKA (reference sequence). The CDR3 extends over 11 amino acids. The V gene lost 6 bases and the J gene lost 3 bases, with 8 bases spanning the gap. The CDR3 DNA reads TGCAGTGCCAGGGAAGACTATGGCTACACCTTC. Amino acids: CSAREDYGYTF.

The table lists this clonotype with a few counts. This chain joins TRBV7-9 and TRBJ2-7; D possibly corresponds to TRBD2 (6 bases). Germline loops: CDR1 SEHNR, CDR2 FQNEAQ (reference sequence). CDR3 length equals 12 residues. In DNA, the CDR3 is TGTGCTCTGGATCTGGGGGGAGGCGAGCAGTACTTC. Protein sequence: CALDLGGGEQYF.

This clonotype was counted many times. The rearrangement joins TRBV18 to TRBJ2-7; D is possibly TRBD1 (6 bases). The V end was cut by 6 bases, the J end by 3 bases, with 9 bases between. CDR3 length: 12 amino acids. In germline, CDR1 is KGHSH, CDR2 LQKENI. The CDR3 coding sequence is TGTGCCAGCTCCCAACAGGGCTACGAGCAGTACTTC. This encodes CASSQQGYEQYF.

As for this clonotype: One end of the junction is discordant with germline, which a read error may explain. V usage is TRBV10-3 and J usage is TRBJ1-1, with 9 bases aligning to TRBD1. Germline-derived CDR1 and CDR2 are ENHRY and SYGVKD. The CDR3 loop spans 15 amino acids. The CDR3 nucleotides are TGTGCCAGCAGTGCAGGACAGGGGAAGGGGGCTGAAGCTTTCTTT. It yields the protein CASSAGQGKGAEAFF.